This section outlines one T cell receptor beta chain sequence together with its context. This sample is part of a study of blood T cell repertoires in COVID-19. Study-wide context: Nucleic acid was either cDNA or gDNA, and it came from T cells, B-cell-depleted T cells, or PBMCs.

The germline V gene encodes CDR1 SNHLY and CDR2 FYNNEI. The CDR3 spans 15 residues. Losses at the gene ends were 6 bases for V and 7 bases for J; bases not matched to a gene: 10. Repertoires were generated with immunoSEQ multiplex PCR, while TCRdb's copy carries only in-frame clones and drops some. This table has about 120,000 clones, more than 70% appearing once. The sample taken for sequencing was peripheral blood. This sequence joins TRBV2 and TRBJ1-4, with TRBD1 identical over 8 bases. The origin of this receptor is a human donor in a cohort sampled during active COVID-19. The CDR3, as DNA: TGTGCCAGCAGCCCGACAGGGGCGGGTGCTGAAAAACTGTTTTTT. It encodes CASSPTGAGAEKLFF.